Sequencing of this T cell receptor beta chain was carried out in a study of shared clonotypes between healthy human individuals. The CDR3 is made up of 15 amino acids. The germline V gene encodes CDR1 MGHRA and CDR2 YSYEKL. V gave up 4 bases and J gave up 5 bases, with 15 bases separating them. The authors' processing: ImmunoSEQ gave junction-only sequences without quality scores, so filtering differed. The method was immunoSEQ multiplex PCR; TCRdb's version includes in-frame clones alone and lacks a portion of them. D and trimming were read from the DNA, whereas the V and J calls and clone size are those reported in that table. The table records approximately 1.9 million clones, around 93% of them present only once. CD45RO-negative, CCR7-selected cells formed the naive CD8 fraction, which excluded terminally differentiated effector memory CD45RA+ cells. Recent vaccinations or acute infections were absent in the healthy HIV-negative adult donors. Donors comprised only Caucasian adults living in Nashville, Tennessee.

This chain joins TRBV4-1 and TRBJ1-5; possibly TRBD1 for D (6 bases). This receptor was taken from a man in his late teens or twenties in good health. Some clones in this sample may be carry-over from other donors' samples. The sequencing input was naive CD8+ T cells from PBMCs. CDR3 DNA sequence: TGCGCCAGCAGCCCTTGGGGGCAAGAGGATCAGCCCCAGCATTTT. Its protein is CASSPWGQEDQPQHF.